The clone carrying this T cell receptor (beta chain) occurred a few times. Its antigen is as yet unknown. The data derive from a study of post-analysis software for immune sequencing data. Whole-study findings and limits: When compared against controls, multiple sclerosis patients showed significantly lower normalized Chao1 diversity. Roughly five TRBV segments occurring more often in patients than controls included TRBV5-6, TRBV5-1 and TRBV20-1.

Unique-molecular-identifier-tagged TCR beta cDNA libraries were used. The yield from roughly 1 to 10 million T cells was roughly 500,000 cDNA molecules in total. In TCRdb, the PCR reads were re-called with MiXCR into one record per CDR3 protein. The profile shows about 620,000 distinct CDR3 sequences, 44% of them singletons. The length of the CDR3 is 13 residues. The V end was cut by 10 bases, the J end by 6 bases, with 15 bases between. The source material was blood. The receptor comes from a girl aged 10-17 years with multiple sclerosis. The V gene is TRBV12-3 or TRBV12-4, the J gene TRBJ2-2; unclear D gene. The CDR3 sequence is CATGWQSAGELFF. CDR3 coding DNA: TGTGCCACCGGTTGGCAGAGCGCCGGGGAGCTGTTTTTT.